What follows is one T cell receptor (beta chain) and its context. The antigen is not known. This sample stems from a study of CD8 T cells in ankylosing spondylitis. The ends were cut back, 4 bases at V and 4 bases at J, with 7 bases in the middle. This CDR3 has 13 residues. Germline V gene lookup returns CDR1 MRHNA and CDR2 SNTAGT. One entry per CDR3 protein, called by TCRdb with MiXCR from the 5' RACE reads. The table shows under 950,000 distinct CDR3 sequences, with over 15% occurring only once. Whole-study results and caveats: A TCR beta motif of under ten highly homologous variants appeared characteristic of ankylosing spondylitis blood. Reportedly, disease-linked clones are significantly enriched in ankylosing spondylitis patients' matched synovial fluid. Disease-linked clones bore a CD8+ phenotype, appearing relatively rarely in peripheral blood.

The receptor was derived from a male donor with ankylosing spondylitis. The sequenced material came from blood, either unsorted or a sorted T cell fraction (not recorded which). V gene TRBV6-4 combines with J gene TRBJ2-2, with D uncertain. CDR3 nucleotide sequence: TGTGCCAGCAGTGCCCCCCTCACCGGGGAGCTGTTTTTT. This gives the protein CASSAPLTGELFF.